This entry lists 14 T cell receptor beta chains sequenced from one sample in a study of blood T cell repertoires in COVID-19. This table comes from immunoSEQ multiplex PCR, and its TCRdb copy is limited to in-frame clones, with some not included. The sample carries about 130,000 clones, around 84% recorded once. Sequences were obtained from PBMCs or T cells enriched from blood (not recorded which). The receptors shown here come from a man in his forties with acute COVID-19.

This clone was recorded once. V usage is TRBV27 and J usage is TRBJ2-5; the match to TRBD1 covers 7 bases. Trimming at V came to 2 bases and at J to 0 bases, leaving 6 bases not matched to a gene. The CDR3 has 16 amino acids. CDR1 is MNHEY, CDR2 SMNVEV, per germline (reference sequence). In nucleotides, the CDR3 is TGTGCCAGCAGTTTACGGACAGGAAAATACCAAGAGACCCAGTACTTC. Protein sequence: CASSLRTGKYQETQYF.

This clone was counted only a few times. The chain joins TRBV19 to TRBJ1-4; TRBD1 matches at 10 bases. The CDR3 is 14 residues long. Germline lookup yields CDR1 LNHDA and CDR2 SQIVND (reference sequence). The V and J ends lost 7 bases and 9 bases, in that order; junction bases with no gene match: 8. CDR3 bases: TGTGCCAGTAAAGAAGGGACAGGGGCGAAAAAACTGTTTTTT. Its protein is CASKEGTGAKKLFF.

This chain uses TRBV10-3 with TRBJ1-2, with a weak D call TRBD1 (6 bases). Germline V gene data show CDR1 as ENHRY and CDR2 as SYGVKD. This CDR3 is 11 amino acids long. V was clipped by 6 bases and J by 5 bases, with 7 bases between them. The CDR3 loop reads CAIRTGYGYTF. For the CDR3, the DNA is TGTGCCATCAGGACAGGTTATGGCTACACCTTC.

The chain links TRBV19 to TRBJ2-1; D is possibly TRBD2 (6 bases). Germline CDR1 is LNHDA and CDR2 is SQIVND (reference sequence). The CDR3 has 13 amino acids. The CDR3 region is CASGRGSYNEQFF. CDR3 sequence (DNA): TGTGCAAGTGGGCGGGGCTCCTACAATGAGCAGTTCTTC.

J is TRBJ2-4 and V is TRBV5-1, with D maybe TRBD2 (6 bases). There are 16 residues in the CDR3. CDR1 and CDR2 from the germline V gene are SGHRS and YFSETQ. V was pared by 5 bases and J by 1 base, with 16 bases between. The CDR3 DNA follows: TGCGCCAGCAGGGAGTGGAGGGACGGGGCCAAAAACATTCAGTACTTC. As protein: CASREWRDGAKNIQYF. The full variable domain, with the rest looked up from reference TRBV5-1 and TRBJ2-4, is KAGVTQTPRYLIKTRGQQVTLSCSPISGHRSVSWYQQTPGQGLQFLFEYFSETQRNKGNFPGRFSGRQFSNSRSEMNVSTLELGDSALYLCASREWRDGAKNIQYFGAGTRLSVL.

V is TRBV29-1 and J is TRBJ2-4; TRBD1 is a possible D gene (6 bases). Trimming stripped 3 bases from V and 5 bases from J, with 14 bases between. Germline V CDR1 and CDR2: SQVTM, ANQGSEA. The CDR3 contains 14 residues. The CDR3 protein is CSVDQGSGQNIQYF. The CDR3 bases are TGCAGCGTTGATCAGGGGTCGGGTCAAAACATTCAGTACTTC.

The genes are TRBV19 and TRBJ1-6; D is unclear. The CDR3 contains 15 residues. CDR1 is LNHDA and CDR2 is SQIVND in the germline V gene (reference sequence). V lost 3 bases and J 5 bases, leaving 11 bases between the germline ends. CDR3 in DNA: TGTGCCAGTAGTATGACCCACGGAGATAATTCACCCCTCCACTTT. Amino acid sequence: CASSMTHGDNSPLHF.

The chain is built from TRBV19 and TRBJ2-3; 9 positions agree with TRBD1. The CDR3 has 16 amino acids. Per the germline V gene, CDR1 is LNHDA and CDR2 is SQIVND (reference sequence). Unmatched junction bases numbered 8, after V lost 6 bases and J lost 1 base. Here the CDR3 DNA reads TGTGCCAGTAGGCCAGTACAGGGGGCGGGCACAGATACGCAGTATTTT. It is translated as CASRPVQGAGTDTQYF.

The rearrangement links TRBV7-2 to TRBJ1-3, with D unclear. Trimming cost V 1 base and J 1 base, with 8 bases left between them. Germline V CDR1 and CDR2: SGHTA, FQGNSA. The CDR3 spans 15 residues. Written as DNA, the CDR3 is TGTGCCAGCAGCTTAGATAGAGGGTCTGGAAACACCATATATTTT. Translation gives CASSLDRGSGNTIYF.

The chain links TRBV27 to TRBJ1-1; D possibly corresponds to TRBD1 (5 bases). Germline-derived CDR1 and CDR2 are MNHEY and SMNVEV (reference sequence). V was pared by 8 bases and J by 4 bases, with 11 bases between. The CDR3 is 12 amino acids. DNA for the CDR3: TGTGCCAGCGCACGGGGGGGCACTGAAGCTTTCTTT. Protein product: CASARGGTEAFF.

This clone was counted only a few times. This CDR3 reads CASSPGQGGYNYGYTF. The CDR3 region has the DNA TGTGCCAGTAGTCCGGGACAGGGAGGATATAACTATGGCTACACCTTC. The chain carries TRBV19 and TRBJ1-2, with 9 bases matching TRBD1. The CDR3 is 16 amino acids. Germline V gives CDR1 LNHDA, CDR2 SQIVND (reference sequence). Germline trimming cut 5 bases from V and 1 base from J; bases unmatched to any gene: 8.

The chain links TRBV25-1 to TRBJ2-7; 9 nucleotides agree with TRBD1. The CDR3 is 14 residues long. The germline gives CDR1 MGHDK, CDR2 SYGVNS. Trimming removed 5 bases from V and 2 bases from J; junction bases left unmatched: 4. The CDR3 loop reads CASSNDRGAYEQYF. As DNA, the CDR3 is TGTGCCAGCAGTAATGACAGGGGGGCCTACGAGCAGTACTTC.

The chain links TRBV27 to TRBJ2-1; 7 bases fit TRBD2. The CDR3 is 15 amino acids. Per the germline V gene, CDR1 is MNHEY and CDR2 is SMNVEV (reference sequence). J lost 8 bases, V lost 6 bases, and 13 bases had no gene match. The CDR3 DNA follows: TGTGCCAGCAGACCCGGATCCCATGGGGGGGATGAGCAGTTCTTC. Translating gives CASRPGSHGGDEQFF.

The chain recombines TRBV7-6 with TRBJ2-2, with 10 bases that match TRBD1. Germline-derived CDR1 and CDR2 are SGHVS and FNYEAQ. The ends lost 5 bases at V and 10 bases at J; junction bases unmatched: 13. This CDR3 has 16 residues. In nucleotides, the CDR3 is TGTGCCAGCAGCATACCGGGACAGGGGAAACAGGAGGAGCTGTTTTTT. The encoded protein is CASSIPGQGKQEELFF.